The clone carrying this T cell receptor beta chain has just a few counts. The antigen is undetermined. CDR1 and CDR2 from the germline V gene are KGHDR and SFDVKD. The CDR3 has 16 amino acids. V dropped 1 base and J dropped 5 bases, with 16 bases sitting between them. This specimen belongs to a study of response to subunit inactivated influenza vaccine. General observations from the study: The authors offered the suggestion that each seasonal influenza vaccination recruits few new T cells.

MiXCR was run by TCRdb on the RT-PCR reads, yielding one entry per CDR3 protein. The sample yields some 500,000 distinct CDR3 sequences, about 25% seen once. The starting material was CD4+ T cells sorted from PBMCs, obtained about 5 days after vaccination. The gene calls are TRBV24-1 and TRBJ1-1, with D possibly TRBD1 on 6 matching bases. The TCR originated in a man aged 50 to 59 who received an inactivated influenza vaccine. CDR3 DNA: TGTGCCACCAGTGATTTAGGGACGGGGGGCCGGACTGAAGCTTTCTTT. Translating it yields CATSDLGTGGRTEAFF.